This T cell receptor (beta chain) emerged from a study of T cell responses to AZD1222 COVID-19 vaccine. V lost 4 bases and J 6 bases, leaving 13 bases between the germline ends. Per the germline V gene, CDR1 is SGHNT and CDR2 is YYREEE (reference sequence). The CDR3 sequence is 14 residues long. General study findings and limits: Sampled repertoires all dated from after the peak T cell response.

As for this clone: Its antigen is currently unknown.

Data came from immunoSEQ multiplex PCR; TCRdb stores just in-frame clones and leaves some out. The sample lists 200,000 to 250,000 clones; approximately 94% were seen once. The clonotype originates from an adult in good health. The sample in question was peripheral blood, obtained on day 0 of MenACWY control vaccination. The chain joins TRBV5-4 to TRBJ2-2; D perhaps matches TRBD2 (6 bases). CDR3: CASSPSSGAGELFF. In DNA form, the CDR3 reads TGTGCCAGCAGCCCAAGTTCGGGGGCCGGGGAGCTGTTTTTT.